This T cell receptor (beta chain) was captured in a study of cytomegalovirus exposure and HLA in healthy donors. Study-level information: In an earlier analysis, 117 million unique TCR beta sequences were found from approximately 190 million T cells. Within the Caucasian-associated ancestry cluster were roughly 81% of the approximately 400 genotyped donors. Roughly 86 million unique TCRs from HLA-typed donors made up an early data release.

Germline V lookup: CDR1 LGHNA, CDR2 YSLEER. The CDR3 length is 14 residues. V was pared by 0 bases and J by 4 bases, with 7 bases between. Researchers ran the PCR with 60 Vbeta and 13 Jbeta primers. TCRdb's table, derived via immunoSEQ multiplex PCR, lists solely in-frame clones and lacks some. The sample features 150,000 to 200,000 clones, with roughly 0.83% in its top ten. This chain uses TRBV4-3 with TRBJ1-5, with no clear D. Sequencing was carried out using PBMCs. The clonotype was recovered from a woman younger than 35 in good health and CMV-seropositive. The CDR3 sequence is CASSQELENQPQHF. The CDR3 nucleotides are TGCGCCAGCAGCCAAGAACTTGAGAATCAGCCCCAGCATTTT.